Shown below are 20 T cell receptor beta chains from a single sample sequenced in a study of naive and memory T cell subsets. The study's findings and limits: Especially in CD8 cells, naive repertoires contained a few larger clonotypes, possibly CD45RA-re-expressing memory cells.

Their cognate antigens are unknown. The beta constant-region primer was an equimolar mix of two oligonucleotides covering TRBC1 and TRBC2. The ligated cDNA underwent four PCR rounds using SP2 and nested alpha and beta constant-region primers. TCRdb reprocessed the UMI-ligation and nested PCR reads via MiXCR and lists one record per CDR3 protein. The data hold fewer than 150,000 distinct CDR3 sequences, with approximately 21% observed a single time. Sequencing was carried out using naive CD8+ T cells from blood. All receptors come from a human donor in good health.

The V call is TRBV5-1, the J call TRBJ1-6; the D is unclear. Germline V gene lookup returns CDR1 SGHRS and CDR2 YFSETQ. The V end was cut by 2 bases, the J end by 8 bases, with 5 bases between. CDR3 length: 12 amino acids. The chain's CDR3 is CASSFTYSPLHF. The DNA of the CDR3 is TGCGCCAGCAGCTTTACCTATTCACCCCTCCACTTT.

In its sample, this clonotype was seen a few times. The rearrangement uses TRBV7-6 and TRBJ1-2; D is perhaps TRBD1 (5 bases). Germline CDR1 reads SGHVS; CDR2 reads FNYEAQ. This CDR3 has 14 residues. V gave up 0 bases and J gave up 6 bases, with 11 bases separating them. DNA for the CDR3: TGTGCCAGCAGCTTAGCGGGAGGGGCGGATGGCTACACCTTC. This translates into CASSLAGGADGYTF.

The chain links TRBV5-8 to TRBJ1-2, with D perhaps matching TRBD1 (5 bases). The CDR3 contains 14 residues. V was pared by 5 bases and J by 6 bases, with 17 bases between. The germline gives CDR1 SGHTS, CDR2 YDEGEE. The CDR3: CASSPRVLLDGYTF. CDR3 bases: TGTGCCAGCAGTCCCAGGGTTTTGCTTGATGGCTACACCTTC.

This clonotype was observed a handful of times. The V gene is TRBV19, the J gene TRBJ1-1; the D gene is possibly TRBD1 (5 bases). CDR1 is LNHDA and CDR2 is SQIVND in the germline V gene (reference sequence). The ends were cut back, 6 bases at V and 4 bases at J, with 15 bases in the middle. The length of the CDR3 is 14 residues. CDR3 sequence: CASSTRVVSTEAFF. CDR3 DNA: TGTGCCAGTAGCACCAGGGTAGTGAGCACTGAAGCTTTCTTT.

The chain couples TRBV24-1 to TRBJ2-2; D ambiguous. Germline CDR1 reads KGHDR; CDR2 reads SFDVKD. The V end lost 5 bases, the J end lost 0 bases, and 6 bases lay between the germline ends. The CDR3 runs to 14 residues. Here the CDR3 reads CATSGASNTGELFF. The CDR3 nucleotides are TGTGCCACCAGTGGTGCGTCGAACACCGGGGAGCTGTTTTTT.

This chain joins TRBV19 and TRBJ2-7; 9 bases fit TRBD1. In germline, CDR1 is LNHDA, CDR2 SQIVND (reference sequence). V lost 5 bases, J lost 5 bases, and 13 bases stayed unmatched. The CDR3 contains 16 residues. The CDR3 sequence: CASSLTGTGNADEQYF. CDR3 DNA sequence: TGTGCCAGTAGTCTCACCGGGACAGGGAACGCCGACGAGCAGTACTTC.

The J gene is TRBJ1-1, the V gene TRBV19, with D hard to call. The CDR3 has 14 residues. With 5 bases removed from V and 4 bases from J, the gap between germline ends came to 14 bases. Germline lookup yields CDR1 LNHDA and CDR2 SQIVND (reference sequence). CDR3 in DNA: TGTGCCAGTAGTTTCGGGGTCGCCGGCACTGAAGCTTTCTTT. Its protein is CASSFGVAGTEAFF.

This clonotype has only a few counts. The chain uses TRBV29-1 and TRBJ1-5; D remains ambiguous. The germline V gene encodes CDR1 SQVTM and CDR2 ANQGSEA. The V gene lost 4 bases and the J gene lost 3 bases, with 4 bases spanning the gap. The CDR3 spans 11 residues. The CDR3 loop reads CSVGSNQPQHF. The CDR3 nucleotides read TGCAGCGTTGGGTCCAATCAGCCCCAGCATTTT. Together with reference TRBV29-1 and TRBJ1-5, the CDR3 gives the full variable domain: SAVISQKPSRDICQRGTSLTIQCQVDSQVTMMFWYRQQPGQSLTLIATANQGSEATYESGFVIDKFPISRPNLTFSTLTVSNMSPEDSSIYLCSVGSNQPQHFGDGTRLSIL.

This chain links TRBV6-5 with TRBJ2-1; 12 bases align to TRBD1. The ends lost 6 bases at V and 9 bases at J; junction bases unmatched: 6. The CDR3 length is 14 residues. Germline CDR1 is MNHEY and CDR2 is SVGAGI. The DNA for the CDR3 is TGTGCCAGCAGGAACCGGGACAGGGGGCCTGAGCAGTTCTTC. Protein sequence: CASRNRDRGPEQFF.

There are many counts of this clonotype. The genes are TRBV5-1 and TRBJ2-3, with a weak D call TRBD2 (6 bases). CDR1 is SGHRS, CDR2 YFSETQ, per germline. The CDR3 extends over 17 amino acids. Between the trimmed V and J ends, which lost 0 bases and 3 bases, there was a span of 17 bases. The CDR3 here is CASSLDPLAIATDTQYF. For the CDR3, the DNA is TGCGCCAGCAGCTTGGATCCGCTAGCGATCGCGACAGATACGCAGTATTTT. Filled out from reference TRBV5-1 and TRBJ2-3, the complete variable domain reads KAGVTQTPRYLIKTRGQQVTLSCSPISGHRSVSWYQQTPGQGLQFLFEYFSETQRNKGNFPGRFSGRQFSNSRSEMNVSTLELGDSALYLCASSLDPLAIATDTQYFGPGTRLTVL.

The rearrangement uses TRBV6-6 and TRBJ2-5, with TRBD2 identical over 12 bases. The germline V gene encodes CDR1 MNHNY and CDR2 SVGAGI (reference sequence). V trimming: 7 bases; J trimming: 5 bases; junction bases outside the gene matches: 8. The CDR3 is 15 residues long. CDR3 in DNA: TGTGCCAGCACCCGGACTAGCGGGAAAGCGGAGACCCAGTACTTC. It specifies CASTRTSGKAETQYF.

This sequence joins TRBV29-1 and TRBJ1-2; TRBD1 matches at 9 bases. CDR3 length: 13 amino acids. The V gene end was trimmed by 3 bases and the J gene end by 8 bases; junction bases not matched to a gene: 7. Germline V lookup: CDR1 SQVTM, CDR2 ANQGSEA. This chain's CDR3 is CSVEGQGTGGYTF. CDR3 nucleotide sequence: TGCAGCGTTGAGGGACAGGGAACGGGCGGCTACACCTTC.

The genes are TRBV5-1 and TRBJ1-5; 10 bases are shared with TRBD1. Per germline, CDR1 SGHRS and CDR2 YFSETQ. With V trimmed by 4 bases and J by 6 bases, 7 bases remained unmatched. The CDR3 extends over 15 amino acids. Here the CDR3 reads CASSTGQGQGQPQHF. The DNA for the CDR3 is TGCGCCAGCAGCACGGGACAGGGGCAGGGTCAGCCCCAGCATTTT.

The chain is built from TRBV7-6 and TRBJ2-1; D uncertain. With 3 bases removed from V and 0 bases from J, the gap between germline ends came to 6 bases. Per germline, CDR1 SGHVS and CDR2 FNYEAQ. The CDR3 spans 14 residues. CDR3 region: CASSFQSSYNEQFF. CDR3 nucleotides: TGTGCCAGCAGCTTTCAGAGCTCCTACAATGAGCAGTTCTTC.

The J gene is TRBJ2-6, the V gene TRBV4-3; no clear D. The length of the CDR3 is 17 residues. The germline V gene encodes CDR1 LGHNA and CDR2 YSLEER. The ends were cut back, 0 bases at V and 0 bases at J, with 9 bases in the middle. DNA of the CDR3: TGCGCCAGCAGCCAAGATAGATGGGGCTCTGGGGCCAACGTCCTGACTTTC. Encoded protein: CASSQDRWGSGANVLTF.

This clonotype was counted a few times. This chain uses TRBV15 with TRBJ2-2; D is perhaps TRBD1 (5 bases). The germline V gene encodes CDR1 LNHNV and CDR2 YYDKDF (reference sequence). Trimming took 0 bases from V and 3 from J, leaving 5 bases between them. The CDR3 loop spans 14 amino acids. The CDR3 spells CATSREGDTGELFF. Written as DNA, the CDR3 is TGTGCCACCAGCAGAGAAGGGGACACCGGGGAGCTGTTTTTT.

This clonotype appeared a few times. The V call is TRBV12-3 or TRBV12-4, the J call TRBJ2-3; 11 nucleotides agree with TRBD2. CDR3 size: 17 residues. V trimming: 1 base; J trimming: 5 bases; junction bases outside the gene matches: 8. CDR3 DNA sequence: TGTGCCAGCAGTTTAGGCCTAGCGGGGGGAAGCGAAGATACGCAGTATTTT. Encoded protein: CASSLGLAGGSEDTQYF.

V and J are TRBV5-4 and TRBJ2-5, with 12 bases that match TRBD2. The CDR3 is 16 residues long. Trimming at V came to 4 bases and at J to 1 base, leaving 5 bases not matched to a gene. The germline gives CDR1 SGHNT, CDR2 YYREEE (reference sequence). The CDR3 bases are TGTGCCAGCAGCACCTGGACTAGCGGGATCCAAGAGACCCAGTACTTC. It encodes CASSTWTSGIQETQYF.

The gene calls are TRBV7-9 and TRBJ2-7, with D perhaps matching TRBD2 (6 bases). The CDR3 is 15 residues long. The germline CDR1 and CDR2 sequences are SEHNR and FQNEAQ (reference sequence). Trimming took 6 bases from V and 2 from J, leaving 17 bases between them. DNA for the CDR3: TGTGCCAGCAGTTCAGGCAGGGACTTCCCCTACGAGCAGTACTTC. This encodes CASSSGRDFPYEQYF.

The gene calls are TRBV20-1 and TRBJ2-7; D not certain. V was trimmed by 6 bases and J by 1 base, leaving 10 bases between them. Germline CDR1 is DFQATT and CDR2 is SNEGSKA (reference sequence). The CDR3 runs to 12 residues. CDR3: CSAIGGSYEQYF. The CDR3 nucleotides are TGCAGTGCCATTGGTGGGTCCTACGAGCAGTACTTC.